These 30 T cell receptor beta chains share one sample of origin, sequenced in a study of blood T cell repertoires in COVID-19. Sequencing used immunoSEQ multiplex PCR; TCRdb keeps in-frame clones, though not all of them. Of 150,000 to 200,000 clones in the sample, about 89% were seen once. Sequencing input: PBMCs or T cells enriched from blood (not recorded which). The receptors shown here come from a woman younger than 30 who had recovered from COVID-19.

This sequence joins TRBV20-1 and TRBJ2-4, with 9 bases lining up with TRBD2. Per germline, CDR1 DFQATT and CDR2 SNEGSKA (reference sequence). With 8 bases clipped from V and 8 bases from J, the junction kept 4 bases outside the gene matches. The CDR3 runs 11 residues. CDR3 in amino acids: CSPRLADIQYF. DNA for the CDR3: TGCAGTCCCCGACTAGCGGACATTCAGTACTTC.

This clone was detected once. The rearrangement joins TRBV6-5 to TRBJ1-2; TRBD1 matches 8 bases. The germline V gene has CDR1 MNHEY and CDR2 SVGAGI. Trimming removed 10 bases from V and 6 bases from J; junction bases left unmatched: 10. This CDR3 comprises 13 residues. CDR3 in DNA: TGTGCCACCCTAACAGGGGGGCGACATGGCTACACCTTC. It encodes CATLTGGRHGYTF.

The chain employs TRBV7-3 and TRBJ2-1; TRBD2 agrees at 9 bases. The CDR3 contains 16 residues. From germline, CDR1 is SGHTA and CDR2 FQGTGA. The J segment lost 4 bases and the V segment lost 2 bases, leaving 6 bases of the junction unmatched. CDR3 in DNA: TGTGCCAGCAGCTTATGGGCTAGCGGGACGTACAATGAGCAGTTCTTC. Its translation is CASSLWASGTYNEQFF.

The chain is built from TRBV27 and TRBJ2-7; D may be TRBD2 (6 bases). Trimming pared 5 bases from V and 2 bases from J, leaving 19 bases between. The CDR3 sequence is 16 residues long. CDR1 is MNHEY and CDR2 is SMNVEV in the germline V gene (reference sequence). The CDR3 loop reads CASSPQRAEGTYEQYF. CDR3 in DNA: TGTGCCAGCAGTCCTCAGCGGGCGGAGGGAACCTACGAGCAGTACTTC.

About this clone: The junction shows a germline mismatch at one end, possibly a read error. The chain couples TRBV7-2 to TRBJ2-3; no firm D call. This CDR3 spans 13 amino acids. From germline, CDR1 is SGHTA and CDR2 FQGNSA. DNA of the CDR3: TGTGCGAGCAAAATCTTGCCCGGGGATACGCAGTATTTT. Its translation is CASKILPGDTQYF.

This clone occurred a few times. V and J are TRBV9 and TRBJ1-3, with no clear D. V gave up 0 bases and J gave up 0 bases, with 13 bases separating them. Germline values: CDR1 SGDLS, CDR2 YYNGEE. The CDR3 runs to 17 residues. DNA for the CDR3: TGTGCCAGCAGCGTAGTGCCCCAGGCGGGCTCTGGAAACACCATATATTTT. This translates into CASSVVPQAGSGNTIYF.

This chain links TRBV2 with TRBJ2-1, with D perhaps TRBD2 (6 bases). V lost 5 bases to trimming and J lost 7 bases, with 12 bases between them. Germline loops: CDR1 SNHLY, CDR2 FYNNEI. The CDR3 covers 13 residues. The CDR3 region has the DNA TGTGCCAGCAGTCGGGAGTGGGGGAATGAGCAGTTCTTC. Protein product: CASSREWGNEQFF.

This chain connects TRBV6-5 to TRBJ1-1; 8 bases match TRBD1. This CDR3 comprises 13 residues. The germline CDR1 and CDR2 sequences are MNHEY and SVGAGI. The V segment lost 8 bases and the J segment 4 bases; nucleotides outside the gene matches: 6. The CDR3 spells CASEGQGSTEAFF. The CDR3 region has the DNA TGTGCCAGCGAAGGACAGGGTAGCACTGAAGCTTTCTTT.

This rearrangement joins TRBV6-5 to TRBJ1-2; tentative D call: TRBD1 (6 bases). Germline lookup yields CDR1 MNHEY and CDR2 SVGAGI. V was cut by 6 bases and J by 6 bases, with 17 bases left in between. This CDR3 has 14 residues. The CDR3 here is CASSNYRESDGYTF. Written as DNA, the CDR3 is TGTGCCAGCAGCAACTACAGGGAGTCGGATGGCTACACCTTC.

This clone came up a few times. This sequence joins TRBV28 and TRBJ2-3, with a tentative D call TRBD1 (5 bases). CDR3 size: 15 residues. From germline, CDR1 is MDHEN and CDR2 SYDVKM. Trimming removed 1 base from V and 1 base from J, with 9 bases in between. CDR3 sequence reads: CASSLSKTGTDTQYF. CDR3 bases: TGTGCCAGCAGTTTATCCAAGACAGGCACAGATACGCAGTATTTT. Supplemented by reference TRBV28 and TRBJ2-3, the full variable domain reads DVKVTQSSRYLVKRTGEKVFLECVQDMDHENMFWYRQDPGLGLRLIYFSYDVKMKEKGDIPEGYSVSREKKERFSLILESASTNQTSMYLCASSLSKTGTDTQYFGPGTRLTVL.

V gene TRBV11-2 combines with J gene TRBJ1-2; 10 bases match TRBD1. The junction had 2 bases not matched to a gene; V was cut back by 0 bases and J by 4 bases. Germline values: CDR1 SGHAT, CDR2 FQNNGV. The CDR3 has 15 residues. The chain's CDR3 is CASSLEGQGSYGYTF. The DNA for the CDR3 is TGTGCCAGCAGCTTAGAGGGACAGGGGTCCTATGGCTACACCTTC.

The rearrangement uses TRBV5-8 and TRBJ2-2; 10 nucleotides line up with TRBD1. Trimming took 3 bases from V and 6 from J; bases not matched to a gene: 2. From germline, CDR1 is SGHTS and CDR2 YDEGEE. The CDR3 sequence is 14 residues long. CDR3 DNA: TGTGCCAGCAGCTGGGACAGGGGATCCGGGGAGCTGTTTTTT. Its translation: CASSWDRGSGELFF.

This clone was detected only once. The chain joins TRBV7-9 to TRBJ2-3, with TRBD2 identical over 9 bases. The V segment lost 6 bases and the J segment 5 bases; nucleotides outside the gene matches: 3. CDR1 SEHNR and CDR2 FQNEAQ come from the germline V gene (reference sequence). The length of the CDR3 is 13 residues. The CDR3 DNA is TGTGCCAGCAGTACGCGGGGGGGAGATACGCAGTATTTT. This translates into CASSTRGGDTQYF.

The V call is TRBV28, the J call TRBJ2-7, with D possibly TRBD1 on 6 matching bases. Between the trimmed V and J ends, which lost 5 bases and 2 bases, there was a span of 16 bases. Germline V gene data show CDR1 as MDHEN and CDR2 as SYDVKM. The CDR3 totals 15 residues. The CDR3 sequence is CASSHNLQGPYEQYF. Here the CDR3 DNA reads TGTGCCAGCAGTCATAACCTACAGGGCCCCTACGAGCAGTACTTC. The full variable domain, completed using reference TRBV28 and TRBJ2-7, is DVKVTQSSRYLVKRTGEKVFLECVQDMDHENMFWYRQDPGLGLRLIYFSYDVKMKEKGDIPEGYSVSREKKERFSLILESASTNQTSMYLCASSHNLQGPYEQYFGPGTRLTVT.

The rearrangement joins TRBV2 to TRBJ1-5, with D perhaps TRBD1 (6 bases). Germline assignment: CDR1 SNHLY and CDR2 FYNNEI. Trimming removed 5 bases at V and 4 bases at J, with 15 bases between. The CDR3 loop spans 15 amino acids. The CDR3 bases are TGTGCCAGCAGTAAAAAAGGGGGGGTAAATCAGCCCCAGCATTTT. Its protein product is CASSKKGGVNQPQHF.

This chain joins TRBV2 and TRBJ2-3, with D hard to call. V was trimmed by 1 base and J by 6 bases, leaving 5 bases between them. Germline values: CDR1 SNHLY, CDR2 FYNNEI. CDR3 length equals 12 residues. The CDR3 region is CASSEVVDTQYF. CDR3 DNA: TGTGCCAGCAGTGAAGTCGTTGATACGCAGTATTTT.

The J gene is TRBJ2-1, the V gene TRBV9, with D unclear. The length of the CDR3 is 16 residues. The V end was cut by 2 bases, the J end by 0 bases, with 12 bases between. Germline CDR1 and CDR2: SGDLS and YYNGEE. The CDR3 DNA sequence: TGTGCCAGCAGCGTCCAGACTGGAAGCTCCTACAATGAGCAGTTCTTC. It codes for CASSVQTGSSYNEQFF.

This chain joins TRBV6-5 and TRBJ1-1; TRBD1 matches at 7 bases. The CDR3 has 13 residues. Trimming at V came to 7 bases and at J to 3 bases, leaving 5 bases not matched to a gene. Germline V gene lookup returns CDR1 MNHEY and CDR2 SVGAGI. The CDR3 here is CASTPTGYTEAFF. The CDR3 DNA sequence: TGTGCCAGCACTCCGACAGGGTACACTGAAGCTTTCTTT.

The chain is built from TRBV3-1 (or the pseudogene TRBV3-2) and TRBJ2-1; the match to TRBD2 covers 12 bases. The CDR3 length is 17 residues. V dropped 4 bases and J dropped 1; count of bases not matched to a gene: 5. CDR1 is LGHDT, CDR2 YNNKEL, per germline (reference sequence). The CDR3 here is CASSRGTSGPSYNEQFF. The CDR3, as DNA: TGTGCCAGCAGCCGCGGGACTAGCGGGCCTTCCTACAATGAGCAGTTCTTC.

The chain carries TRBV28 and TRBJ2-5; 10 nucleotides line up with TRBD2. Germline assignment: CDR1 MDHEN and CDR2 SYDVKM. CDR3 length equals 17 residues. V shed 4 bases and J 7 bases; nucleotides not matched to a gene: 15. CDR3 bases: TGTGCCAGCAGTTCTCCTTCGGGACTAGCGACTCTAGGGACCCAGTACTTC. It codes for CASSSPSGLATLGTQYF. The full variable domain, rest sourced from reference TRBV28 and TRBJ2-5, is DVKVTQSSRYLVKRTGEKVFLECVQDMDHENMFWYRQDPGLGLRLIYFSYDVKMKEKGDIPEGYSVSREKKERFSLILESASTNQTSMYLCASSSPSGLATLGTQYFGPGTRLLVL.

The chain links TRBV6-2 or TRBV6-3 to TRBJ2-7, with TRBD1 matching over 9 bases. The CDR3 consists of 17 residues. Germline-derived CDR1 and CDR2 are MNHEY and SVGEGT. V was pared by 6 bases and J by 2 bases, with 14 bases of the junction left unmatched. The CDR3 nucleotides read TGTGCCAGCAGCCACTCGGACAGGGGCTACCTCCCCTACGAGCAGTACTTC. The encoded protein is CASSHSDRGYLPYEQYF.

V and J are TRBV19 and TRBJ2-7; 10 bases are a match to TRBD1. The germline V gene has CDR1 LNHDA and CDR2 SQIVND (reference sequence). The CDR3 extends over 14 amino acids. V was clipped by 5 bases and J by 1 base; unmatched bases: 2. CDR3 residues: CASSAGQGSYEQYF. CDR3 nucleotides: TGTGCCAGTAGTGCGGGACAGGGGTCCTACGAGCAGTACTTC.

The rearrangement uses TRBV15 and TRBJ2-1; 9 positions match TRBD2. The CDR3 is 16 amino acids. The germline V gene has CDR1 LNHNV and CDR2 YYDKDF (reference sequence). Trimming took 4 bases from V and 5 from J; bases not matched to a gene: 9. Here the CDR3 DNA reads TGTGCCACCAGCACTAGAGCGGGAGGCCCCCACAATGAGCAGTTCTTC. It translates to CATSTRAGGPHNEQFF.

J is TRBJ2-7 and V is TRBV7-2; D is perhaps TRBD2 (6 bases). V lost 3 bases and J lost 7, with 19 bases in between. Germline V gene data show CDR1 as SGHTA and CDR2 as FQGNSA. The length of the CDR3 is 15 residues. The CDR3, as DNA: TGTGCCAGCAGCTTTGATCAAACCGGGGGACTGGAGCAGTACTTC. Translating gives CASSFDQTGGLEQYF.

DNA of the CDR3: TGTGCCACCAGTGATCTACAGGGAAATGAGCAGTTCTTC. Amino acids: CATSDLQGNEQFF. The chain uses TRBV24-1 and TRBJ2-1; tentatively, D is TRBD1 (6 bases). The CDR3 totals 13 residues. Trimming left V 3 bases short and J 7 bases short, with 9 bases between. The germline V gene encodes CDR1 KGHDR and CDR2 SFDVKD.

This clone appeared a few times. The V and J genes are TRBV11-2 and TRBJ2-3, with no clear D. The CDR3 extends over 13 amino acids. V dropped 3 bases and J dropped 7 bases, with 11 bases sitting between them. CDR1 SGHAT and CDR2 FQNNGV come from the germline V gene. CDR3 amino acids: CASSFILEYTQYF. CDR3 coding DNA: TGTGCCAGCAGCTTCATTTTGGAGTATACGCAGTATTTT.

The chain employs TRBV11-2 and TRBJ2-7; 9 bases line up with TRBD2. The CDR3 loop spans 15 amino acids. V lost 4 bases, J lost 4 bases, and 8 bases stayed unmatched. Germline CDR1 SGHAT, CDR2 FQNNGV. The CDR3 nucleotides are TGTGCCAGCAGCTCGCCGGTAGCGGGAGTATACGAGCAGTACTTC. This encodes CASSSPVAGVYEQYF.

The chain joins TRBV7-3 to TRBJ2-1; TRBD1 agrees at 10 bases. This CDR3 spans 16 amino acids. Germline V gene data show CDR1 as SGHTA and CDR2 as FQGTGA. The V and J ends lost 1 base and 2 bases, in that order; junction bases with no gene match: 2. DNA of the CDR3: TGTGCCAGCAGCTTAAAAGGGACAGGGGCCTACAATGAGCAGTTCTTC. This codes for CASSLKGTGAYNEQFF.

The genes are TRBV4-1 and TRBJ2-2; D unclear. The CDR3 spans 12 residues. Trimming removed 2 bases at V and 8 bases at J, with 6 bases between. CDR1 and CDR2 from the germline V gene are MGHRA and YSYEKL. CDR3 sequence: CASSQIFGELFF. CDR3 coding DNA: TGCGCCAGCAGCCAAATCTTTGGGGAGCTGTTTTTT.

This chain joins TRBV19 and TRBJ2-7; 11 bases map to TRBD2. The V gene end was trimmed by 4 bases and the J gene end by 5 bases; junction bases not matched to a gene: 7. Germline V CDR1 and CDR2: LNHDA, SQIVND (reference sequence). This CDR3 is 15 amino acids long. The CDR3 DNA reads TGTGCCAGTAGTACCCCGGGACTAGCGGTGCACGAGCAGTACTTC. Translating gives CASSTPGLAVHEQYF.